Below, one T cell receptor (beta chain) is given with its context. The data are from a study of blood T cells in healthy people across ages. Germline V gene lookup returns CDR1 DFQATT and CDR2 SNEGSKA (reference sequence). Trimming stripped 4 bases from V and 0 bases from J, with 13 bases between. The CDR3 runs to 14 residues. Together with a sample-barcoded 5' primer, a J-beta primer mix was included in a second PCR lasting about 7 to 11 cycles. In TCRdb, the 5' RACE reads were re-called with MiXCR into one record per CDR3 protein. Here the sample spans around 800,000 distinct CDR3 sequences, 50% to 65% being singletons.

The chain carries TRBV20-1 and TRBJ2-7, with D possibly TRBD1 on 6 matching bases. The sequencing input was blood. This sequence was found in an elderly man in good health. CDR3 loop: CSAMDSFFSYEQYF. The CDR3 bases are TGCAGTGCTATGGACAGCTTTTTCTCCTACGAGCAGTACTTC.